Following are 29 T cell receptor beta chains from one sample sequenced in a study of spatial heterogeneity in lung cancer. Noted time point: sample taken at primary tumor resection. Extraction of whole RNA from tumor, nontumor lung or frozen PBMC preceded unsorted sequencing. MiXCR was run by TCRdb on the 5' RACE reads, yielding one entry per CDR3 protein. The data show around 60,000 distinct CDR3 sequences, around 8.4% seen once. This material consisted of PBMCs, taken at surgery. These receptors were taken from a female donor with early-stage non-small cell lung cancer.

This clonotype was recorded at least ten times. V and J are TRBV10-3 and TRBJ2-3, with D hard to call. This CDR3 comprises 13 residues. CDR1 is ENHRY, CDR2 SYGVKD, per germline. V was clipped by 2 bases and J by 6 bases, with 9 bases between them. CDR3 sequence (DNA): TGTGCCATCAGTGAGGGGCCGAGGGATACGCAGTATTTT. This sequence encodes CAISEGPRDTQYF.

The sample holds a few counts of this clonotype. The chain links TRBV12-3 or TRBV12-4 to TRBJ2-1; unclear D gene. V gave up 6 bases and J gave up 8 bases, with 11 bases separating them. The CDR3 totals 12 residues. CDR3: CASSYTGDEQFF. CDR3 sequence (DNA): TGTGCCAGCAGCTACACGGGTGATGAGCAGTTCTTC.

Worth noting for this clonotype: A much larger clone lies a single base off, so this may be a read error. The chain couples TRBV20-1 to TRBJ2-7; D gene unclear. The CDR3 sequence is 13 residues long. V dropped 3 bases and J dropped 3 bases, with 12 bases sitting between them. Germline lookup yields CDR1 DFQATT and CDR2 SNEGSKA (reference sequence). CDR3 coding DNA: TGCAGTGCTAGCTCGAACCACTACTACGAGCAGTACGTC. The encoded protein is CSASSNHYYEQYV.

This clonotype was picked up many times. This chain joins TRBV11-2 and TRBJ2-5, with 8 bases identical to TRBD2. Trimming cost V 3 bases and J 1 base; bases outside gene matches: 1. The CDR3 covers 14 residues. The germline CDR1 and CDR2 sequences are SGHAT and FQNNGV. This chain's CDR3 is CASSFSGAQETQYF. DNA of the CDR3: TGTGCCAGCAGCTTTAGCGGGGCCCAAGAGACCCAGTACTTC.

This clonotype was detected many times. The V and J genes are TRBV28 and TRBJ1-5, with D uncertain. CDR1 MDHEN and CDR2 SYDVKM come from the germline V gene. CDR3 size: 12 residues. The germline V and J ends were trimmed by 6 bases and 3 bases, with 6 bases remaining between them. CDR3 in amino acids: CASRGPNQPQHF. CDR3 DNA: TGTGCCAGCAGGGGTCCCAATCAGCCCCAGCATTTT.

This clonotype was recorded at least ten times. The J gene is TRBJ1-2, the V gene TRBV25-1, with TRBD1 matching 8 bases. V dropped 1 base and J dropped 4; count of bases not matched to a gene: 11. CDR3 length: 17 residues. Germline V gene lookup returns CDR1 MGHDK and CDR2 SYGVNS. The CDR3 coding sequence is TGTGCCAGCAGTGAATTGGCAGGGGGCGCGGGTATCTATGGCTACACCTTC. Translated: CASSELAGGAGIYGYTF.

This clonotype was found many times. The chain combines TRBV20-1 with TRBJ2-3; 7 nucleotides align to TRBD2. Germline CDR1 reads DFQATT; CDR2 reads SNEGSKA (reference sequence). V trimming: 6 bases; J trimming: 8 bases; junction bases outside the gene matches: 14. The CDR3 spans 14 residues. CDR3 loop: CSANLPGLLATQYF. CDR3 sequence (DNA): TGCAGTGCCAACCTCCCGGGACTACTCGCTACGCAGTATTTT.

This clonotype was picked up one time. This chain joins TRBV29-1 and TRBJ2-2, with 10 positions matching TRBD2. CDR1 SQVTM and CDR2 ANQGSEA come from the germline V gene. The CDR3 runs to 15 residues. With 5 bases clipped from V and 5 bases from J, the junction kept 8 bases outside the gene matches. In nucleotides, the CDR3 is TGCAGCGTTCGGTTTCTAGCGGGAGATACCGGGGAGCTGTTTTTT. Translated: CSVRFLAGDTGELFF.

This clonotype appeared many times. The chain joins TRBV12-3 or TRBV12-4 to TRBJ2-7, with no clear D. V was trimmed by 3 bases and J by 4 bases, leaving 7 bases between them. The CDR3 runs to 12 residues. The CDR3 DNA follows: TGTGCCAGCAGTTTTTTGGATTACGAGCAGTACTTC. Its protein product is CASSFLDYEQYF.

Only a few counts were recorded for this clonotype. This chain uses TRBV11-3 with TRBJ2-5, with TRBD2 matching over 14 bases. This CDR3 spans 18 amino acids. The V segment lost 2 bases and the J segment 5 bases; nucleotides outside the gene matches: 10. Germline CDR1 SGHNT, CDR2 YENEEA. DNA of the CDR3: TGTGCCAGCAGCTTAATAGGGACTAGCGGGAGTACCGGGGAGACCCAGTACTTC. Its protein product is CASSLIGTSGSTGETQYF.

The chain's CDR3 is CASSLSPYNEQFF. The CDR3 bases are TGTGCCAGCAGCTTGTCCCCTTACAATGAGCAGTTCTTC. The gene calls are TRBV7-6 and TRBJ2-1; D ambiguous. This CDR3 is built from 13 residues. V gave up 3 bases and J gave up 4 bases, with 7 bases separating them. Germline CDR1 and CDR2: SGHVS and FNYEAQ.

This clonotype was observed many times. The V call is TRBV18, the J call TRBJ1-2; no reliable D call. Germline V CDR1 and CDR2: KGHSH, LQKENI. Trimming stripped 1 base from V and 2 bases from J, with 11 bases between. CDR3 length equals 15 residues. The CDR3 protein is CASSPLQSQNYGYTF. As DNA, the CDR3 is TGTGCCAGCTCACCACTACAGAGCCAGAACTATGGCTACACCTTC.

This clonotype was counted a few times. The gene calls are TRBV6-2 or TRBV6-3 and TRBJ1-3; TRBD1 might be the D (5 bases). Germline V CDR1 and CDR2: MNHEY, SVGEGT. The V and J ends lost 0 bases and 7 bases respectively, with 28 bases between them. CDR3 length: 20 residues. CDR3 in DNA: TGTGCCAGCAGTTACTCGATAGTTTCTGGTTTCACGGGACTCGGGAACACCATATATTTT. Residues: CASSYSIVSGFTGLGNTIYF.

This clonotype was observed a handful of times. This chain links TRBV7-9 with TRBJ1-4, with 7 positions matching TRBD1. Germline V lookup: CDR1 SEHNR, CDR2 FQNEAQ (reference sequence). Trimming took 2 bases from V and 5 from J; bases not matched to a gene: 2. This CDR3 contains 14 residues. The CDR3 DNA reads as TGTGCCAGCAGCTTAAGGACAGGAAATGAAAAACTGTTTTTT. This translates into CASSLRTGNEKLFF.

V and J are TRBV6-4 and TRBJ2-1; possibly TRBD1 for D (5 bases). CDR3 length: 16 residues. Trimming left V 7 bases short and J 5 bases short, with 21 bases between. Per germline, CDR1 MRHNA and CDR2 SNTAGT. Here the CDR3 DNA reads TGTGCCAGCACGTACAGGTCTTTCAGTCCTGACAATGAGCAGTTCTTC. This codes for CASTYRSFSPDNEQFF.

This clonotype has ten or more counts. The chain couples TRBV28 to TRBJ2-3; 9 bases map to TRBD1. Germline trimming cut 6 bases from V and 4 bases from J; bases unmatched to any gene: 8. Looked up from germline, CDR1 is MDHEN and CDR2 is SYDVKM. The CDR3 is 15 amino acids. The CDR3 DNA reads as TGTGCCAGCAGCACCACAGGGGGCGCGGCAGATACGCAGTATTTT. The encoded protein is CASSTTGGAADTQYF. The entire variable domain, with the rest obtained from reference TRBV28 and TRBJ2-3, is as follows: DVKVTQSSRYLVKRTGEKVFLECVQDMDHENMFWYRQDPGLGLRLIYFSYDVKMKEKGDIPEGYSVSREKKERFSLILESASTNQTSMYLCASSTTGGAADTQYFGPGTRLTVL.

This clonotype was observed at least ten times. The rearrangement links TRBV29-1 to TRBJ2-2, with 7 bases identical to TRBD2. Germline V gives CDR1 SQVTM, CDR2 ANQGSEA. CDR3 length equals 15 residues. V lost 2 bases and J lost 4; bases outside the gene matches: 7. Here the CDR3 reads CSVENAGARTGELFF. The DNA for the CDR3 is TGCAGCGTTGAAAACGCGGGAGCTCGCACCGGGGAGCTGTTTTTT.

This clonotype was detected many times. The chain employs TRBV29-1 and TRBJ1-2, with TRBD1 matching 7 bases. V lost 7 bases to trimming and J lost 4 bases; unmatched junction nucleotides: 9. CDR1 and CDR2 (germline): SQVTM, ANQGSEA. CDR3 length equals 13 residues. The CDR3 loop reads CSAGDSLIYGYTF. In nucleotides, the CDR3 is TGCAGCGCGGGGGACAGCCTAATCTATGGCTACACCTTC.

This clonotype was observed at least ten times. This chain joins TRBV24-1 and TRBJ1-2, with TRBD1 matching 7 bases. The CDR3 spans 14 residues. Germline loops: CDR1 KGHDR, CDR2 SFDVKD. The J segment lost 8 bases and the V segment lost 4 bases, leaving 9 bases of the junction unmatched. CDR3 in amino acids: CATSEPGQERGYTF. The CDR3 DNA follows: TGTGCCACCAGTGAGCCCGGACAGGAGAGGGGCTACACCTTC.

This clonotype has just a few counts. The genes are TRBV12-3 or TRBV12-4 and TRBJ2-1; the D is unclear. This CDR3 spans 12 amino acids. V was shortened by 5 bases and J by 9 bases, with 11 bases between the two germline ends. CDR3 protein: CASSDPRREQFF. The CDR3 nucleotides are TGTGCCAGCAGTGACCCAAGACGTGAGCAGTTCTTC.

This rearrangement joins TRBV4-2 to TRBJ2-1; 13 nucleotides agree with TRBD2. There are 17 residues in the CDR3. Trimming cost V 0 bases and J 7 bases; bases outside gene matches: 6. Germline V lookup: CDR1 LGHNA, CDR2 YNFKEQ. The chain's CDR3 is CASSQETSGGAGNEQFF. The DNA for the CDR3 is TGTGCCAGCAGCCAAGAAACTAGCGGGGGGGCTGGTAATGAGCAGTTCTTC.

The table lists this clonotype with a few counts. The chain carries TRBV12-3 or TRBV12-4 and TRBJ1-2; possibly TRBD1 for D (5 bases). With 2 bases removed from V and 5 bases from J, the gap between germline ends came to 15 bases. The CDR3 contains 15 residues. This CDR3 is CASSLTVGAVYGYTF. DNA for the CDR3: TGTGCCAGCAGTTTAACTGTAGGGGCTGTGTATGGCTACACCTTC.

This clonotype is deemed medium-sized. The chain employs TRBV12-5 and TRBJ2-2; 8 bases match TRBD1. Germline assignment: CDR1 LGHNT and CDR2 FRNRAP. This CDR3 is built from 15 residues. V shed 5 bases and J 5 bases; nucleotides not matched to a gene: 7. The CDR3 is CASGPGTGETGELFF. The CDR3 DNA is TGTGCTAGTGGTCCCGGGACAGGAGAAACCGGGGAGCTGTTTTTT.

This chain uses TRBV3-1 with TRBJ2-3; TRBD2 matches at 7 bases. Losses at the gene ends were 4 bases for V and 3 bases for J; bases not matched to a gene: 4. The CDR3 has 14 residues. CDR1 is LGHDT, CDR2 YNNKEL, per germline (reference sequence). The CDR3 loop is CASSPPGGTDTQYF. CDR3 coding DNA: TGTGCCAGCAGCCCACCGGGGGGAACAGATACGCAGTATTTT.

This clonotype was recorded at least ten times. The gene calls are TRBV29-1 and TRBJ1-1; D ambiguous. Germline lookup yields CDR1 SQVTM and CDR2 ANQGSEA. Between the trimmed V and J ends, which lost 1 base and 2 bases, there was a span of 5 bases. CDR3 size: 12 residues. The CDR3 DNA sequence: TGCAGCGTTGAAGGGGGAAACACTGAAGCTTTCTTT. Amino acid sequence: CSVEGGNTEAFF.

This clonotype came up many times. This rearrangement joins TRBV19 to TRBJ1-5, with 7 bases matching TRBD1. V shed 5 bases, J shed 5 bases, and the junction held 6 bases outside the gene matches. The CDR3 has 14 residues. Germline V gene data show CDR1 as LNHDA and CDR2 as SQIVND (reference sequence). CDR3 sequence: CASSPLDRYQPQHF. In DNA form, the CDR3 reads TGTGCCAGTAGTCCCCTGGACAGGTATCAGCCCCAGCATTTT. The whole variable domain, filled in from reference TRBV19 and TRBJ1-5, reads DGGITQSPKYLFRKEGQNVTLSCEQNLNHDAMYWYRQDPGQGLRLIYYSQIVNDFQKGDIAEGYSVSREKKESFPLTVTSAQKNPTAFYLCASSPLDRYQPQHFGDGTRLSIL.

This clonotype occurred many times. This chain links TRBV7-9 with TRBJ2-1; TRBD2 matches at 7 bases. Germline V gene lookup returns CDR1 SEHNR and CDR2 FQNEAQ (reference sequence). The CDR3 length is 16 residues. Trimming took 3 bases from V and 8 from J; bases not matched to a gene: 13. The CDR3 DNA sequence: TGTGCCAGCAGCTTGGGTGCTGCGGGGGACTTCGATGAGCAGTTCTTC. It codes for CASSLGAAGDFDEQFF.

This clonotype was picked up many times. CDR3 in amino acids: CSARDWGNTEAFF. CDR3 nucleotides: TGCAGTGCTAGAGATTGGGGGAACACTGAAGCTTTCTTT. The V gene is TRBV20-1, the J gene TRBJ1-1; D call uncertain. Germline CDR1 DFQATT, CDR2 SNEGSKA (reference sequence). The CDR3 loop spans 13 amino acids. V shed 0 bases and J shed 1 base, with 6 bases lying between them.

This clonotype has only a few counts. V usage is TRBV5-4 and J usage is TRBJ2-1; D gene unclear. This CDR3 has 15 residues. From germline, CDR1 is SGHNT and CDR2 YYREEE (reference sequence). Trimming took off 3 bases at V and 0 bases at J, with 10 bases between the two ends. The CDR3 nucleotides read TGTGCCAGCAGCTCACCTTCAAGCTCCTACAATGAGCAGTTCTTC. This gives the protein CASSSPSSSYNEQFF. Based on the CDR3 plus reference TRBV5-4 and TRBJ2-1, the full variable domain is ETGVTQSPTHLIKTRGQQVTLRCSSQSGHNTVSWYQQALGQGPQFIFQYYREEENGRGNFPPRFSGLQFPNYSSELNVNALELDDSALYLCASSSPSSSYNEQFFGPGTRLTVL.